Listed below are T cell receptor beta chains from one sample, sequenced in a study of cytomegalovirus exposure and HLA in healthy donors. Profiled with immunoSEQ multiplex PCR; TCRdb holds only in-frame clones, not every one. The data contain about 93,000 clones, approximately 80% of them singletons. Input material: PBMCs. The origin of the receptors is a man aged 45-60 years in good health and CMV-seronegative. Each CDR3 is given with its conserved first and last residue. The D gene is left open where the match is weak. Expanded clones get a size class; other rows say once, few or many, or leave the size out.

abundance,d_gene,j_gene,v_gene,CDR3aa,CDR3nt
NA,NA,TRBJ2-2,TRBV18,CASSRSSDDTGELFF,TGTGCCAGCTCACGATCTAGCGATGACACCGGGGAGCTGTTTTTT
NA,TRBD1,TRBJ1-3,TRBV5-1,CASSSQGISGNTIYF,TGCGCCAGCAGCTCACAGGGGATCTCTGGAAACACCATATATTTT
NA,TRBD2,TRBJ2-1,TRBV19,CASLGPTSGSVF,TGTGCCAGTTTAGGCCCGACTAGCGGGAGTGTCTTC
NA,TRBD2,TRBJ2-2,TRBV18,CASSQAGEPPGELFF,TGTGCCAGCTCCCAAGCGGGAGAGCCCCCCGGGGAGCTGTTTTTT
NA,NA,TRBJ2-7,TRBV29-1,CSVRGQSYEQYF,TGCAGCGTCAGAGGACAGTCCTACGAGCAGTACTTC
NA,TRBD1,TRBJ2-3,TRBV19,CASSIEESRGLLSTDTQYF,TGTGCCAGTAGTATAGAAGAGTCCAGGGGGCTACTAAGCACAGATACGCAGTATTTT
few,NA,TRBJ2-7,TRBV6-4,CASSDSNSAPLGGEQYF,TGTGCCAGCAGTGACTCAAACTCGGCCCCCCTGGGAGGCGAGCAGTACTTC
NA,NA,TRBJ1-2,TRBV28,CASSFAGPNYGYTF,TGTGCCAGCAGTTTTGCGGGACCAAACTATGGCTACACCTTC
few,NA,TRBJ2-3,TRBV4-3,CASSLGLDRRTDTQYF,TGCGCCAGCAGCCTTGGTTTGGACAGACGCACAGATACGCAGTATTTT
NA,TRBD1,TRBJ1-4,TRBV5-1,CASSLAGTENEKLFF,TGCGCCAGCAGCTTGGCCGGGACAGAAAATGAAAAACTGTTTTTT
NA,NA,TRBJ2-3,TRBV13,CASSWQDTQYF,TGTGCCAGCAGCTGGCAGGATACGCAGTATTTT
NA,TRBD1,TRBJ1-2,TRBV27,CASSPLPGQSYGYTF,TGTGCCAGCAGTCCCTTGCCGGGACAGTCCTATGGCTACACCTTC
NA,NA,TRBJ2-5,TRBV9,CASSVREGAGETQYF,TGTGCCAGCAGCGTACGGGAGGGGGCGGGAGAGACCCAGTACTTC
NA,NA,TRBJ2-3,TRBV28,CASSSPGSSTDTQYF,TGTGCCAGCAGTTCCCCGGGTAGTAGCACAGATACGCAGTATTTT
NA,NA,TRBJ2-7,TRBV29-1,CSVEEDNDYEQYF,TGCAGCGTTGAAGAGGACAATGATTACGAGCAGTACTTC
once,TRBD2,TRBJ2-1,TRBV28,CASRTSSYNEQFF,TGTGCCAGTAGGACTAGCTCCTACAATGAGCAGTTCTTC
once,NA,TRBJ1-4,TRBV5-1,CASSSQVATNEKLFF,TGCGCCAGCAGCTCCCAGGTCGCAACTAATGAAAAACTGTTTTTT
NA,TRBD1,TRBJ1-4,TRBV7-2,CASSTDRGEKLFF,TGTGCCAGCAGCACCGACAGGGGGGAAAAACTGTTTTTT